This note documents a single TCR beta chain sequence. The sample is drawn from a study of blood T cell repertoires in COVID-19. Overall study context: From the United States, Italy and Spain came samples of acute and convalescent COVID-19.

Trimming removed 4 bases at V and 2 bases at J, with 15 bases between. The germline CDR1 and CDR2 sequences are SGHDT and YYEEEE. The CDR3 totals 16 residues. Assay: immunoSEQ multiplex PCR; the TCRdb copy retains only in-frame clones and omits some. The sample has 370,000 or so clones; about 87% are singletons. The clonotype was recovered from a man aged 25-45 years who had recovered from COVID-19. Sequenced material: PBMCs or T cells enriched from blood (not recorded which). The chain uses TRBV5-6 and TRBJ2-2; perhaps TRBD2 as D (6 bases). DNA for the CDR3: TGTGCCAGCAGCCGGGGAGGCAGAATAAACACCGGGGAGCTGTTTTTT. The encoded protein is CASSRGGRINTGELFF.